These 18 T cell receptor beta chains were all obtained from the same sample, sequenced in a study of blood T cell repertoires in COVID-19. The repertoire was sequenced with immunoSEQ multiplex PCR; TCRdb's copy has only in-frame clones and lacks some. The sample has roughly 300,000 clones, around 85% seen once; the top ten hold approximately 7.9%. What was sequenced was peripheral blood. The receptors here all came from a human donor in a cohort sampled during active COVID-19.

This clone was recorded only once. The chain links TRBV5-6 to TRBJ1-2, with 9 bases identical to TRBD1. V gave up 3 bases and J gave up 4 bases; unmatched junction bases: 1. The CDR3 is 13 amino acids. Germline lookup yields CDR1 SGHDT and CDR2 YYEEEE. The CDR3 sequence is CASSWTGAYGYTF. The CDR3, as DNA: TGTGCCAGCAGCTGGACAGGGGCCTATGGCTACACCTTC.

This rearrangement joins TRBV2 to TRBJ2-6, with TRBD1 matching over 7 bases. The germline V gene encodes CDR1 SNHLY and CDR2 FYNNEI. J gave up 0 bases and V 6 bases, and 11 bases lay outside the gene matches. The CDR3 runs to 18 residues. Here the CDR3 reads CASSPRDSFYSGANVLTF. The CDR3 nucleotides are TGTGCCAGCAGCCCCCGGGACAGCTTTTACTCTGGGGCCAACGTCCTGACTTTC.

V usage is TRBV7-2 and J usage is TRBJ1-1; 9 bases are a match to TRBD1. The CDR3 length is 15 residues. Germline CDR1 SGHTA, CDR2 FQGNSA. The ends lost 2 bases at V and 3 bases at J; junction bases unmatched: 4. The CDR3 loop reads CASSLTWTGDTEAFF. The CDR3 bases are TGTGCCAGCAGCTTAACGTGGACAGGGGACACTGAAGCTTTCTTT.

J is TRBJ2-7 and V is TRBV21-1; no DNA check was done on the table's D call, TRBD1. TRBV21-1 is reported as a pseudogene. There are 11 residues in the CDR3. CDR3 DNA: TGTGCCAGCTCCCCCAGGTCCGAGCAGTACTTC. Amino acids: CASSPRSEQYF.

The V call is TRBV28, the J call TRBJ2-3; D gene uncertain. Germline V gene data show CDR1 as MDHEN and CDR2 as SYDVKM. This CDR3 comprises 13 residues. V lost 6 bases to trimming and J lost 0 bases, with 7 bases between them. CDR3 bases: TGTGCCAGCAGACAATTTAGCACAGATACGCAGTATTTT. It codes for CASRQFSTDTQYF.

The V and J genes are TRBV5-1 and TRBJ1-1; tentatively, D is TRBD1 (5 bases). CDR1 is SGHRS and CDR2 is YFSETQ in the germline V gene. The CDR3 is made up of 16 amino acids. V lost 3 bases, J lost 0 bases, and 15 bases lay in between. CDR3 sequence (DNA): TGCGCCAGCAGCTGGGGGGTCCCAAATATGAACACTGAAGCTTTCTTT. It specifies CASSWGVPNMNTEAFF.

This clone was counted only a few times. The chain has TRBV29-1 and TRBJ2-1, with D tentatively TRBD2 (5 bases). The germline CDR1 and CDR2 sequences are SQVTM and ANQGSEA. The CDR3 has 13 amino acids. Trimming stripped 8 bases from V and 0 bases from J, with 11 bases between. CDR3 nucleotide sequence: TGCAGCTTTACTAGGTTCTCCTACAATGAGCAGTTCTTC. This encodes CSFTRFSYNEQFF.

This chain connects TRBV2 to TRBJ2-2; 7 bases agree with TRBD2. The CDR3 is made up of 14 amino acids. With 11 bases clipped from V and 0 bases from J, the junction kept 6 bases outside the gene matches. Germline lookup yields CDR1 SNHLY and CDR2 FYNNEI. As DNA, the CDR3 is TGTGCCGCCGCCCGGGGGGCGAACACCGGGGAGCTGTTTTTT. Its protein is CAAARGANTGELFF.

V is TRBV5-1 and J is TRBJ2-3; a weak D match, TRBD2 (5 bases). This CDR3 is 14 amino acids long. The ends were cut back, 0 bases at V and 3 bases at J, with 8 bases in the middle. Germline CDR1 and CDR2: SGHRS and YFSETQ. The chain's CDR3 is CASSLDGITDTQYF. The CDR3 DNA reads TGCGCCAGCAGCTTGGACGGGATAACAGATACGCAGTATTTT.

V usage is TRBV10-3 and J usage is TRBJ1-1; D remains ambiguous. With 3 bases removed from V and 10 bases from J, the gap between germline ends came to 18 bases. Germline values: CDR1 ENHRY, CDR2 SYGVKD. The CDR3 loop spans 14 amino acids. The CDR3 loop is CAISDRLKTTLAFF. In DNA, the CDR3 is TGTGCCATCAGTGATCGGCTCAAGACTACGTTAGCTTTCTTT.

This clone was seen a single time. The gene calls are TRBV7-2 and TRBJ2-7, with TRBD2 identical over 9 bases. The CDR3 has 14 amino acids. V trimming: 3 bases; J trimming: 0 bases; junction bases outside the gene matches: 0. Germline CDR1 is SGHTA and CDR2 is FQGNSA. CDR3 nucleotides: TGTGCCAGCAGCTTTAGCGGGAGCTCCTACGAGCAGTACTTC. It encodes CASSFSGSSYEQYF.

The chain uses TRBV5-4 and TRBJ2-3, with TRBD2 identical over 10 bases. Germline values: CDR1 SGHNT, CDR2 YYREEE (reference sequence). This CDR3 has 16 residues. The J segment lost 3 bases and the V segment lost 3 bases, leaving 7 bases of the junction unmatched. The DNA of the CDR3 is TGTGCCAGCAGCTCATTAGCGGGGGGATTGACAGATACGCAGTATTTT. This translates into CASSSLAGGLTDTQYF.

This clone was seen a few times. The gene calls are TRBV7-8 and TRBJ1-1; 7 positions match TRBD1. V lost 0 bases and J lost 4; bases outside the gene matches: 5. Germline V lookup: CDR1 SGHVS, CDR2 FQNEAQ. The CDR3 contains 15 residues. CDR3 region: CASSLALQGITEAFF. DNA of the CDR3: TGTGCCAGCAGCTTAGCCCTACAGGGGATCACTGAAGCTTTCTTT.

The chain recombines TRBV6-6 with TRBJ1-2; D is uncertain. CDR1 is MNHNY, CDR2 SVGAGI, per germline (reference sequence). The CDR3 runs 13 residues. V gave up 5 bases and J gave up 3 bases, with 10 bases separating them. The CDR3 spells CASSTGLDYGYTF. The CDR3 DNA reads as TGTGCCAGCAGTACCGGGTTAGACTATGGCTACACCTTC.

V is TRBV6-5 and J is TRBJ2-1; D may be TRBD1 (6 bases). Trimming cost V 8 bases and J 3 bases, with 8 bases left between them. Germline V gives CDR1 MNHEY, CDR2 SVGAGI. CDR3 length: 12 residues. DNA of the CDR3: TGTGCCAGCCGACAGGACTACAATGAGCAGTTCTTC. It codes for CASRQDYNEQFF.

The CDR3 sequence: CASSPSGHYNSPLHF. The CDR3 DNA sequence: TGTGCCAGCAGCCCCTCAGGACATTATAATTCACCCCTCCACTTT. The chain joins TRBV7-3 to TRBJ1-6; the D gene is possibly TRBD1 (5 bases). This CDR3 contains 15 residues. Trimming stripped 5 bases from V and 4 bases from J, with 12 bases between. Germline CDR1 and CDR2: SGHTA and FQGTGA.

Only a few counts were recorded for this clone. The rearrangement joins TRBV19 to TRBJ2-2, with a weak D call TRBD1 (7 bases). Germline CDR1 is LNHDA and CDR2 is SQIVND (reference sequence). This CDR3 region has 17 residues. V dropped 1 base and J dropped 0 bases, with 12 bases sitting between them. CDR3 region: CASSIGWRGPNTGELFF. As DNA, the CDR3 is TGTGCCAGTAGTATAGGATGGAGGGGGCCGAACACCGGGGAGCTGTTTTTT.

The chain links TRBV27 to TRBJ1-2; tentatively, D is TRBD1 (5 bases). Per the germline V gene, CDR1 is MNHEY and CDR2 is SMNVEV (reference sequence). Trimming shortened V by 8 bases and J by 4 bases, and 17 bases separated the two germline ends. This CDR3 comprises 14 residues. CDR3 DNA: TGTGCCAGCGGCCCTTCAGGGTGGATCTATGGCTACACCTTC. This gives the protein CASGPSGWIYGYTF.